This T cell receptor beta chain was identified during a study of T cells in localized non-small cell lung cancer. V lost 2 bases, J lost 1 base, and 9 bases lay in between. The CDR3 has 15 amino acids. CDR1 ENHRY and CDR2 SYGVKD come from the germline V gene. Only in-frame clones appear in the TCRdb table, and some are missing; sequencing was by immunoSEQ multiplex PCR. The profile shows roughly 26,000 clones, around 85% of them singletons. Sequencing used peripheral blood, obtained before any cancer treatment. The source is a female donor at least 60 years old with stage II squamous cell lung carcinoma. V is TRBV10-3 and J is TRBJ1-5; weak D call: TRBD1 (6 bases). The CDR3 DNA is TGTGCCATCAGTGAGACAGGGACGAGCAATCAGCCCCAGCATTTT. It translates to CAISETGTSNQPQHF.